Below are 16 T cell receptor beta chains sequenced from a single sample in a study of shared clonotypes between healthy human individuals (dated by TCRdb to about 2020). Libraries were built with the immunoSEQ multiplex PCR assay. The clones in this table, taken by TCRdb from immuneACCESS, are in-frame only. Not every clone is retained; where verified, under half of the shortfall comes from an unresolved V gene, and the cause of the rest is unknown. The sample table lists 2 million to 2.5 million clones, approximately 95% of them with a count of one. Of the sample, about 0.41% is held by the ten largest clones. The sample consisted of naive CD4+ T cells from PBMCs. The sample's cell subset or site label, decoded: CD45RA+ positively selected. These receptors were obtained from a man aged 18 to 35 in good health. Some clones in this sample may be carry-over from other donors' samples.

CDR3 amino acids: CASSLNSYEQYF. The CDR3 nucleotides read TGTGCCAGCAGCTTGAACAGCTACGAGCAGTACTTC. V usage is TRBV5-8 and J usage is TRBJ2-7, with D unresolved. Germline V lookup: CDR1 SGHTS, CDR2 YDEGEE. This CDR3 comprises 12 residues. V lost 1 base, J lost 3 bases, and 5 bases lay in between.

V gene TRBV5-1 combines with J gene TRBJ2-5, with D perhaps TRBD1 or TRBD2 (5 bases each). Matching the DNA end better, TRBJ2-7 makes the J call doubtful. The germline V gene has CDR1 SGHRS and CDR2 YFSETQ. The CDR3 contains 15 residues. As DNA, the CDR3 is TGCGCCAGCAGCCCGGACGGAGTGGGGGCCTACGAGCAGTACTTC. It specifies CASSPDGVGAYEQYF.

This clone occurred a few times. The rearrangement joins TRBV9 to TRBJ1-1; 7 nucleotides line up with TRBD1. This CDR3 has 13 residues. The V segment lost 4 bases and the J segment 6 bases; nucleotides outside the gene matches: 6. Germline CDR1 reads SGDLS; CDR2 reads YYNGEE. The CDR3 spells CASSSDRASEAFF. In DNA, the CDR3 is TGTGCCAGCAGCTCCGACAGGGCGTCTGAAGCTTTCTTT.

The V gene is TRBV28, the J gene TRBJ1-5, with TRBD1 as a possible D gene (5 bases). The V end lost 2 bases, the J end lost 8 bases, and 22 bases lay between the germline ends. The CDR3 has 17 residues. The V gene's germline CDR1 is MDHEN and CDR2 SYDVKM. In DNA form, the CDR3 reads TGTGCCAGCAGTTTAATCGGTGAGGGACCCGTTGTGAAGCCCCAGCATTTT. This translates into CASSLIGEGPVVKPQHF. Supplemented by reference TRBV28 and TRBJ1-5, the full variable domain reads DVKVTQSSRYLVKRTGEKVFLECVQDMDHENMFWYRQDPGLGLRLIYFSYDVKMKEKGDIPEGYSVSREKKERFSLILESASTNQTSMYLCASSLIGEGPVVKPQHFGDGTRLSIL.

The rearrangement joins TRBV10-3 to TRBJ2-7; 8 bases map to TRBD1. The germline V gene has CDR1 ENHRY and CDR2 SYGVKD. This CDR3 spans 15 amino acids. V gave up 5 bases and J gave up 0 bases; unmatched junction bases: 6. The CDR3 sequence: CAISRATGGSYEQYF. In nucleotides, the CDR3 is TGTGCCATCAGTCGAGCAACAGGGGGCTCCTACGAGCAGTACTTC.

This clone occurred once. The chain recombines TRBV14 with TRBJ2-7; TRBD1 or TRBD2 may be the D gene (5 bases each). From germline, CDR1 is SGHDN and CDR2 FVKESK. Trimming took 0 bases from V and 2 from J, leaving 8 bases between them. The CDR3 contains 14 residues. The DNA for the CDR3 is TGTGCCAGCAGCCAAGATTGGGGGACCTACGAGCAGTACTTC. It specifies CASSQDWGTYEQYF.

This chain joins TRBV19 and TRBJ2-3; 7 bases line up with TRBD1. The CDR3 totals 15 residues. Germline lookup yields CDR1 LNHDA and CDR2 SQIVND (reference sequence). V dropped 7 bases and J dropped 3; count of bases not matched to a gene: 10. CDR3 sequence (DNA): TGTGCCAGTACCCCTCGGGACAGACTTACAGATACGCAGTATTTT. Its translation is CASTPRDRLTDTQYF.

The V call is TRBV5-1, the J call TRBJ1-3, with D hard to call. The V gene's germline CDR1 is SGHRS and CDR2 YFSETQ. This CDR3 is built from 14 residues. Between the trimmed V and J ends, which lost 3 bases and 2 bases, there was a span of 9 bases. CDR3 sequence (DNA): TGCGCCAGCAGCTCCTCAGGAACTGGAAACACCATATATTTT. This gives the protein CASSSSGTGNTIYF. The full variable domain, with the rest looked up from reference TRBV5-1 and TRBJ1-3, is KAGVTQTPRYLIKTRGQQVTLSCSPISGHRSVSWYQQTPGQGLQFLFEYFSETQRNKGNFPGRFSGRQFSNSRSEMNVSTLELGDSALYLCASSSSGTGNTIYFGEGSWLTVV.

The chain combines TRBV29-1 with TRBJ1-2; D is undetermined. This CDR3 has 14 amino acids. Germline V CDR1 and CDR2: SQVTM, ANQGSEA. Trimming removed 6 bases from V and 1 base from J, with 15 bases in between. CDR3 bases: TGCAGCGTCCAGACAACCTCCCATAACTATGGCTACACCTTC. Protein: CSVQTTSHNYGYTF.

The genes are TRBV9 and TRBJ1-5, with D possibly TRBD1 on 5 matching bases. CDR1 and CDR2 (germline): SGDLS, YYNGEE. Deletions cut 4 bases from V and 4 bases from J, with 24 bases between. The CDR3 runs 18 residues. CDR3 bases: TGTGCCAGCAGCCCTACCCCCAGGGTGGTGGGGAGAAATCAGCCCCAGCATTTT. Its protein product is CASSPTPRVVGRNQPQHF.

V and J are TRBV7-9 and TRBJ1-5, with D unclear. V was trimmed by 5 bases and J by 2 bases, leaving 7 bases between them. The CDR3 runs to 13 residues. Germline values: CDR1 SEHNR, CDR2 FQNEAQ (reference sequence). The CDR3 DNA reads as TGTGCCAGCAGCGTCGACGGCAATCAGCCCCAGCATTTT. Translated: CASSVDGNQPQHF. The full variable domain, rest sourced from reference TRBV7-9 and TRBJ1-5, is DTGVSQNPRHKITKRGQNVTFRCDPISEHNRLYWYRQTLGQGPEFLTYFQNEAQLEKSRLLSDRFSAERPKGSFSTLEIQRTEQGDSAMYLCASSVDGNQPQHFGDGTRLSIL.

This chain joins TRBV9 and TRBJ1-3, with a tentative D call TRBD1 (6 bases). This CDR3 has 16 residues. The ends were cut back, 2 bases at V and 6 bases at J, with 18 bases in the middle. The germline gives CDR1 SGDLS, CDR2 YYNGEE. The CDR3 reads CASSVGPPGALNTIYF. The CDR3 DNA reads as TGTGCCAGCAGCGTGGGCCCTCCAGGGGCTCTAAACACCATATATTTT.

This chain links TRBV5-4 with TRBJ2-2; D is ambiguous. From germline, CDR1 is SGHNT and CDR2 YYREEE (reference sequence). Between the trimmed V and J ends, which lost 3 bases and 4 bases, there was a span of 7 bases. The CDR3 is 13 amino acids. The DNA for the CDR3 is TGTGCCAGCAGCTGGGTGAGCACCGGGGAGCTGTTTTTT. Amino acids: CASSWVSTGELFF.

This clone was seen a few times. The V gene is TRBV29-1, the J gene TRBJ1-1; D is possibly TRBD1 (5 bases). There are 13 residues in the CDR3. Germline V gives CDR1 SQVTM, CDR2 ANQGSEA. With 7 bases removed from V and 0 bases from J, the gap between germline ends came to 12 bases. The CDR3 is CSAEGSLNTEAFF. The CDR3 DNA follows: TGCAGCGCCGAGGGGAGCCTGAACACTGAAGCTTTCTTT.

CDR3 bases: TGCGCCAGCAGCTTGGAGGCGGGAGTGACTACGCAGTATTTT. Translated: CASSLEAGVTTQYF. The rearrangement joins TRBV5-1 to TRBJ2-3; TRBD2 matches at 7 bases. CDR3 length: 14 residues. Per the germline V gene, CDR1 is SGHRS and CDR2 is YFSETQ. Trimming at V came to 0 bases and at J to 8 bases, leaving 6 bases not matched to a gene.

The J gene is TRBJ2-3, the V gene TRBV9; 10 positions match TRBD2. V gave up 0 bases and J gave up 0 bases; unmatched junction bases: 1. This CDR3 spans 16 amino acids. CDR1 is SGDLS, CDR2 YYNGEE, per germline. The CDR3 spells CASSVGSGRSTDTQYF. CDR3 DNA sequence: TGTGCCAGCAGCGTAGGTAGCGGGAGGAGCACAGATACGCAGTATTTT.